The sequence of this T cell receptor beta chain was determined in a study of CD8 T cells in ankylosing spondylitis. Study-wide findings and caveats: Disease-linked clones reportedly showed significant enrichment in matched ankylosing spondylitis synovial fluid.

In this sample, this clonotype turned up many times. Antigen unknown. Scientists made TCR beta libraries using quantitative 5'-RACE with molecular barcodes. Each CDR3 protein gets one entry after TCRdb re-called the 5' RACE reads with MiXCR. The table has approximately 150,000 distinct CDR3 sequences, around a tenth seen once. This clonotype originated in a female donor with ankylosing spondylitis or in good health (not recorded which). Material for sequencing was blood, either unsorted or a sorted T cell fraction (not recorded which).

This CDR3 reads CASSFRPGDTQYF. The CDR3, as DNA: TGTGCCAGCAGCTTTAGGCCCGGGGATACGCAGTATTTT. The V and J genes are TRBV7-9 and TRBJ2-3; unclear D gene. CDR1 is SEHNR and CDR2 is FQNEAQ in the germline V gene (reference sequence). The CDR3 runs to 13 residues. V lost 3 bases to trimming and J lost 6 bases, with 10 bases between them.